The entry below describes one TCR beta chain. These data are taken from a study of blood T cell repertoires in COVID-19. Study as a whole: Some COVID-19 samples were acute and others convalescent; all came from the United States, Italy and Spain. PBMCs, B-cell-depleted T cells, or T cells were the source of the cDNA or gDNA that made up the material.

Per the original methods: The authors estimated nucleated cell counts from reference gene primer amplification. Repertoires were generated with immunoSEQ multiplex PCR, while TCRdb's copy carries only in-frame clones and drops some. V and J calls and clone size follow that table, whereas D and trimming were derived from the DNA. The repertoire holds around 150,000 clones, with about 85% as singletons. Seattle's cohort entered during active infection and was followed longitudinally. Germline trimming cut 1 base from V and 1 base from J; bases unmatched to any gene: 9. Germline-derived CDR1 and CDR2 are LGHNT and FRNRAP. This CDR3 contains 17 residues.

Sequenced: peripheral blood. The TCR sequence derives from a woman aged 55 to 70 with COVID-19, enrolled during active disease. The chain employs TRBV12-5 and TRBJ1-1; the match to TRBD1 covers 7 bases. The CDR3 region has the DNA TGTGCTAGTGGTTTGGCATTTAGGACAGGCGGGAACACTGAAGCTTTCTTT. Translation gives CASGLAFRTGGNTEAFF.